This TCR beta chain is from a study of CD8+CD57+ T cells in acquired aplastic anemia. The wider study: As sequenced from healthy donors, CD4+ cells averaged about 10.8 million reads.

Study-level findings and limits: CD8+ Simpson's diversity in patients was not significantly different from that in controls.

Germline V gives CDR1 SSHAT, CDR2 FNYEAQ (reference sequence). The CDR3 spans 13 residues. Using genomic DNA as the template, TCR beta VDJ and CDR3 profiling was carried out. TCRdb analysed the reads with MiXCR anew, one entry per CDR3 protein. Among some 190,000 distinct CDR3 sequences listed, roughly 56% were seen once. On this clonotype: Its antigen is still unknown.

The sequenced sample was sorted CD4+, CD8+, or CD8+CD57+ T cells (not recorded which) from PBMCs. The rearrangement joins TRBV7-7 to TRBJ2-1; 10 bases map to TRBD1. The better agreement between TRBJ2-7 and the DNA end casts doubt on the J call. The sequence derives from a human donor in good health, serving as a control. DNA of the CDR3: TGTGCCAGCAGCCCCGGGACAGGGGAGGAGCAGTACTTC. Encoded protein: CASSPGTGEEQYF.